The 25 T cell receptor beta chains reported below all come from one sample, sequenced in a study of Tregs in tolerant kidney transplant recipients. The assay was immunoSEQ multiplex PCR, and TCRdb's table has in-frame clones only and misses some. This table has about 64,000 clones, approximately 87% appearing once. The nonmyeloablative bone marrow transplants came from related graft donors, with transient mixed chimerism. Sequenced material: CD4+ T cells from blood (PBMCs), taken 6 months after the transplant. Every receptor here comes from a human patient who received a combined kidney and bone marrow transplant. Some T cells may trace back to the graft donor.

Written as DNA, the CDR3 is TGTGCCAGCAGCCCGTCCGTTTGGGGGGGGACTGAAGCTTTCTTT. This sequence encodes CASSPSVWGGTEAFF. The chain combines TRBV5-6 with TRBJ1-1; weak D call: TRBD1 (5 bases). The CDR3 contains 15 residues. Trimming removed 4 bases from V and 5 bases from J, with 18 bases in between. Per germline, CDR1 SGHDT and CDR2 YYEEEE. The full variable domain, with the rest looked up from reference TRBV5-6 and TRBJ1-1, is DAGVTQSPTHLIKTRGQQVTLRCSPKSGHDTVSWYQQALGQGPQFIFQYYEEEERQRGNFPDRFSGHQFPNYSSELNVNALLLGDSALYLCASSPSVWGGTEAFFGQGTRLTVV.

CDR3 residues: CASSFRGAGETQYF. DNA for the CDR3: TGTGCCAGCAGCTTTCGGGGGGCCGGCGAGACCCAGTACTTC. V and J are TRBV7-9 and TRBJ2-5; D may be TRBD2 (7 bases). The ends were cut back, 3 bases at V and 5 bases at J, with 13 bases in the middle. From germline, CDR1 is SEHNR and CDR2 FQNEAQ (reference sequence). There are 14 residues in the CDR3.

In regard to this clone: Other DNA sequences within the sample encode an identical CDR3. This chain links TRBV5-1 with TRBJ1-4, with D maybe TRBD1 (5 bases). The CDR3 spans 15 residues. CDR1 and CDR2 from the germline V gene are SGHRS and YFSETQ. Trimming removed 0 bases at V and 1 base at J, with 7 bases between. As DNA, the CDR3 is TGCGCCAGCAGCTTGGGAGGACAAACTAATGAAAAACTGTTTTTT. Translation gives CASSLGGQTNEKLFF.

The chain has TRBV5-4 and TRBJ2-1; 8 nucleotides agree with TRBD2. The CDR3 runs to 16 residues. Per the germline V gene, CDR1 is SGHNT and CDR2 is YYREEE (reference sequence). Germline trimming cut 4 bases from V and 3 bases from J; bases unmatched to any gene: 9. The CDR3 is CASSLKTSALYNEQFF. Here the CDR3 DNA reads TGTGCCAGCAGCCTTAAGACTAGCGCTCTCTACAATGAGCAGTTCTTC.

This clone was recorded once. The rearrangement links TRBV9 to TRBJ1-6; TRBD1 matches 9 bases. This CDR3 is 16 amino acids long. Per germline, CDR1 SGDLS and CDR2 YYNGEE. V dropped 4 bases and J dropped 7; count of bases not matched to a gene: 9. The CDR3 nucleotides are TGTGCCAGCAGCCTCCGGACAGGGGAGTTGAATTCACCCCTCCACTTT. Translated: CASSLRTGELNSPLHF.

The rearrangement joins TRBV7-9 to TRBJ1-2; perhaps TRBD1 as D (6 bases). With 3 bases removed from V and 1 base from J, the gap between germline ends came to 15 bases. From germline, CDR1 is SEHNR and CDR2 FQNEAQ (reference sequence). The CDR3 runs 16 residues. The CDR3 nucleotides are TGTGCCAGCAGCTTTACCCCCGGACAGATTAACTATGGCTACACCTTC. Its translation: CASSFTPGQINYGYTF. Full variable domain (remainder filled in from reference TRBV7-9 and TRBJ1-2): DTGVSQNPRHKITKRGQNVTFRCDPISEHNRLYWYRQTLGQGPEFLTYFQNEAQLEKSRLLSDRFSAERPKGSFSTLEIQRTEQGDSAMYLCASSFTPGQINYGYTFGSGTRLTVV.

The genes are TRBV7-3 and TRBJ1-2; D uncertain. Germline values: CDR1 SGHTA, CDR2 FQGTGA. The CDR3 has 13 residues. Trimming cost V 3 bases and J 3 bases, with 8 bases left between them. In DNA, the CDR3 is TGTGCCAGCAGCTTGTCGGTAGACTATGGCTACACCTTC. Residues: CASSLSVDYGYTF.

The chain is built from TRBV4-3 and TRBJ2-1, with 7 bases identical to TRBD2. The V gene's germline CDR1 is LGHNA and CDR2 YSLEER. V gave up 0 bases and J gave up 8 bases; unmatched junction bases: 10. The CDR3 spans 16 residues. This chain's CDR3 is CASSQDLAGVSDEQFF. The CDR3 region has the DNA TGCGCCAGCAGCCAAGATTTGGCGGGGGTCTCGGATGAGCAGTTCTTC.

V and J are TRBV29-1 and TRBJ1-4, with 8 bases that match TRBD1. The CDR3 has 14 amino acids. The ends lost 5 bases at V and 5 bases at J; junction bases unmatched: 7. The germline V gene has CDR1 SQVTM and CDR2 ANQGSEA. The CDR3 protein is CSVIRTGTNEKLFF. As DNA, the CDR3 is TGCAGCGTTATAAGGACAGGGACAAATGAAAAACTGTTTTTT.

This chain uses TRBV2 with TRBJ2-5, with TRBD2 as a possible D gene (6 bases). With 4 bases removed from V and 5 bases from J, the gap between germline ends came to 8 bases. The CDR3 is made up of 12 amino acids. Germline CDR1 SNHLY, CDR2 FYNNEI. The CDR3 sequence: CASSGLGETQYF. The CDR3 bases are TGTGCCAGCAGTGGACTAGGGGAGACCCAGTACTTC.

This chain connects TRBV20-1 to TRBJ2-7; the D gene is possibly TRBD2 (6 bases). Germline V CDR1 and CDR2: DFQATT, SNEGSKA (reference sequence). Trimming removed 6 bases at V and 2 bases at J, with 8 bases between. This CDR3 has 11 amino acids. CDR3 loop: CSAGTPYEQYF. As DNA, the CDR3 is TGCAGTGCCGGGACTCCCTACGAGCAGTACTTC.

V and J are TRBV7-8 and TRBJ2-1; no clear D gene. V gave up 1 base and J gave up 1 base, with 8 bases separating them. CDR1 and CDR2 (germline): SGHVS, FQNEAQ. This CDR3 region has 15 residues. CDR3 DNA: TGTGCCAGCAGCTTAGTCCCTCCGTCCTACAATGAGCAGTTCTTC. Residues: CASSLVPPSYNEQFF.

This clone was observed once. The V and J genes are TRBV30 and TRBJ2-2; 7 bases are shared with TRBD2. Germline V gene data show CDR1 as GTSNPN and CDR2 as SVGIG (reference sequence). V was pared by 8 bases and J by 7 bases, with 7 bases of the junction left unmatched. There are 12 residues in the CDR3. Here the CDR3 reads CARREEGGELFF. CDR3 nucleotide sequence: TGTGCCCGCCGGGAGGAAGGCGGGGAGCTGTTTTTT.

The chain uses TRBV4-2 and TRBJ2-5, with TRBD2 matching over 7 bases. The CDR3 covers 16 residues. Unmatched junction bases numbered 15, after V lost 6 bases and J lost 5 bases. CDR1 is LGHNA and CDR2 is YNFKEQ in the germline V gene. The CDR3 spells CASSDVPRGLGETQYF. CDR3 bases: TGTGCCAGCAGTGACGTCCCGCGGGGGTTGGGCGAGACCCAGTACTTC.

This clone was seen a handful of times. The chain has TRBV6-6 and TRBJ2-7; 9 bases align to TRBD1. Germline V gives CDR1 MNHNY, CDR2 SVGAGI (reference sequence). With V trimmed by 1 base and J by 6 bases, 4 bases remained unmatched. There are 14 residues in the CDR3. The CDR3 is CASSYLGQGFEQYF. In nucleotides, the CDR3 is TGTGCCAGCAGTTACTTGGGACAGGGATTCGAGCAGTACTTC.

This clone was counted at least ten times. The chain couples TRBV19 to TRBJ2-2; D may be TRBD1 (6 bases). This CDR3 has 14 amino acids. The V gene lost 3 bases and the J gene lost 5 bases, with 10 bases spanning the gap. In germline, CDR1 is LNHDA, CDR2 SQIVND (reference sequence). CDR3 region: CASSIPTGTGELFF. The CDR3 DNA reads as TGTGCCAGTAGTATCCCAACAGGGACCGGGGAGCTGTTTTTT.

This chain joins TRBV5-1 and TRBJ2-5; 9 bases are a match to TRBD1. CDR1 and CDR2 from the germline V gene are SGHRS and YFSETQ. This CDR3 comprises 15 residues. The V gene end was trimmed by 0 bases and the J gene end by 5 bases; junction bases not matched to a gene: 5. Here the CDR3 reads CASSLGTGVWETQYF. The CDR3, as DNA: TGCGCCAGCAGCTTGGGGACAGGGGTTTGGGAGACCCAGTACTTC.

This chain links TRBV7-8 with TRBJ1-4, with D possibly being TRBD1 (6 bases). The V end lost 1 base, the J end lost 5 bases, and 8 bases lay between the germline ends. The CDR3 is 14 amino acids. Germline assignment: CDR1 SGHVS and CDR2 FQNEAQ. The CDR3 spells CASSLGTANEKLFF. CDR3 bases: TGTGCCAGCAGCTTAGGGACAGCAAATGAAAAACTGTTTTTT. Full variable domain (rest looked up from reference TRBV7-8 and TRBJ1-4): GAGVSQSPRYKVAKRGQDVALRCDPISGHVSLFWYQQALGQGPEFLTYFQNEAQLDKSGLPSDRFFAERPEGSVSTLKIQRTQQEDSAVYLCASSLGTANEKLFFGSGTQLSVL.

V gene TRBV11-2 combines with J gene TRBJ2-4; 10 nucleotides match TRBD1. CDR1 SGHAT and CDR2 FQNNGV come from the germline V gene. V was pared by 3 bases and J by 1 base, with 9 bases of the junction left unmatched. The CDR3 length is 18 residues. In DNA form, the CDR3 reads TGTGCCAGCAGCTTGACAGGGGGCAATGTTCTGGCCAAAAACATTCAGTACTTC. Its translation is CASSLTGGNVLAKNIQYF.

This clone was seen once. The junction does not match germline at one end; this may be a read error. This sample includes further DNA sequences coding for the same CDR3. The CDR3: CSARRGGGYTF. The CDR3 DNA is TGCAGCGCTAGGAGGGGGGGTGGCTACACCTTC. This chain uses TRBV20-1 with TRBJ1-2; D possibly corresponds to TRBD1 (6 bases). This CDR3 is built from 11 residues. Germline V lookup: CDR1 DFQATT, CDR2 SNEGSKA (reference sequence).

V is TRBV5-6 and J is TRBJ2-7, with D unclear. Looked up from germline, CDR1 is SGHDT and CDR2 is YYEEEE. CDR3 length: 13 residues. V lost 6 bases and J lost 6, with 16 bases in between. The CDR3 DNA reads TGTGCCAGCATCGGCAGACCCCCGGGCGAGCAGTACTTC. This translates into CASIGRPPGEQYF.

V usage is TRBV11-3 and J usage is TRBJ1-3, with D unresolved. The V end lost 5 bases, the J end lost 4 bases, and 15 bases lay between the germline ends. The germline V gene has CDR1 SGHNT and CDR2 YENEEA. The CDR3 has 15 amino acids. The CDR3 region has the DNA TGTGCCAGCAGCCTACGTGTCGGAGCGGGAAACACCATATATTTT. Translated, it gives CASSLRVGAGNTIYF. The variable domain in full, with the rest retrieved from reference TRBV11-3 and TRBJ1-3, is EAGVVQSPRYKIIEKKQPVAFWCNPISGHNTLYWYLQNLGQGPELLIRYENEEAVDDSQLPKDRFSAERLKGVDSTLKIQPAELGDSAVYLCASSLRVGAGNTIYFGEGSWLTVV.

The J gene is TRBJ1-4, the V gene TRBV7-6; 11 nucleotides align to TRBD1. Germline loops: CDR1 SGHVS, CDR2 FNYEAQ. The CDR3 totals 14 residues. J gave up 8 bases and V 5 bases, and 4 bases lay outside the gene matches. The CDR3 coding sequence is TGTGCCAGCAGCCAAGGACAGGGGGCAGAAAAACTGTTTTTT. Its translation is CASSQGQGAEKLFF.

This clone appeared once. J is TRBJ1-4 and V is TRBV10-3; D possibly corresponds to TRBD1 (6 bases). Germline values: CDR1 ENHRY, CDR2 SYGVKD. Trimming left V 3 bases short and J 10 bases short, with 18 bases between. This CDR3 comprises 15 residues. The DNA of the CDR3 is TGTGCCATCAGTGACCGGACAGAAGAGAGTGGAAAACTGTTTTTT. This sequence encodes CAISDRTEESGKLFF.

The CDR3 sequence is CASSFFRAGGPEDTQYF. CDR3 sequence (DNA): TGTGCCAGCAGCTTCTTCCGGGCGGGGGGGCCCGAAGATACGCAGTATTTT. The gene calls are TRBV7-8 and TRBJ2-3; 9 bases are shared with TRBD2. CDR1 and CDR2 (germline): SGHVS, FQNEAQ. The junction had 12 bases not matched to a gene; V was cut back by 3 bases and J by 5 bases. The CDR3 runs to 17 residues.